The subject of this entry is one TCR beta chain. Its cognate antigen is unknown. The data stem from a study of cytomegalovirus exposure and HLA in healthy donors. Deletions cut 6 bases from V and 7 bases from J, with 13 bases between. The CDR3 length is 14 residues. The germline V gene has CDR1 MDHEN and CDR2 SYDVKM. Findings and caveats of the study: The study designated about 160 TCR beta chains cytomegalovirus-associated.

A multiplex PCR was run with 60 Vbeta primers and 13 Jbeta primers. The table came from immunoSEQ multiplex PCR; TCRdb's copy has only in-frame clones and leaves some out. The table lists 90,000 to 110,000 clones, about 80% of them singletons. The chain uses TRBV28 and TRBJ1-6; possible D gene TRBD1, 6 bases. The specimen was PBMCs. The TCR originated in a man in his forties or fifties in good health and CMV-seropositive. DNA for the CDR3: TGTGCCAGCAGACTACAGGGATACAATTCACCCCTCCACTTT. Protein product: CASRLQGYNSPLHF.